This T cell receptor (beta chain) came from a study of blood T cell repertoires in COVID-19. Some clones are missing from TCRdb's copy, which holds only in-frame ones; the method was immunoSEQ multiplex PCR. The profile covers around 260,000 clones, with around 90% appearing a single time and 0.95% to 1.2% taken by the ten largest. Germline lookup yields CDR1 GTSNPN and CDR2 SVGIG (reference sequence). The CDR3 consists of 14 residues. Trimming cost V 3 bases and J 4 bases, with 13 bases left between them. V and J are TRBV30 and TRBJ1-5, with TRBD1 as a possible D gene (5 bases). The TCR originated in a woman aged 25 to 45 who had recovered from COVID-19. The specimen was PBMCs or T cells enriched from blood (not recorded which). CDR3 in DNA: TGTGCCTGGAGCCTCGGGGGGGGAAATCAGCCCCAGCATTTT. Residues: CAWSLGGGNQPQHF. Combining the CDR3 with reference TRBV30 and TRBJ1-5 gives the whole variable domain SQTIHQWPATLVQPVGSPLSLECTVEGTSNPNLYWYRQAAGRGLQLLFYSVGIGQISSEVPQNLSASRPQDRQFILSSKKLLLSDSGFYLCAWSLGGGNQPQHFGDGTRLSIL.